This is a list of T cell receptor beta chains from one sample in a study of blood T cell repertoires in COVID-19. Here immunoSEQ multiplex PCR was the method, and the copy in TCRdb shows in-frame clones only, minus some. The table shows around 300,000 clones, with about 89% occurring only once. The sequenced sample was PBMCs or T cells enriched from blood (not recorded which). The receptors here all came from a woman aged 35 to 49 who had recovered from COVID-19. CDR3s include the opening cysteine and the closing phenylalanine or tryptophan. The order of the fields is clone size, V gene, D gene, J gene, CDR3 protein, CDR3 DNA. The D gene is left open where the match is weak. A clone size is listed for some rows: how often the clone was seen (once, few, many), or a class if it is expanded.

size: .; V: TRBV6-5; D: TRBD1; J: TRBJ1-4; CDR3: CASRRTGDEKLFF; DNA: TGTGCCAGCAGAAGGACAGGCGATGAAAAACTGTTTTTT
size: few; V: TRBV5-6; D: .; J: TRBJ2-7; CDR3: CASSFDSGAYEQYF; DNA: TGTGCCAGCAGCTTCGATTCAGGGGCCTACGAGCAGTACTTC
size: .; V: TRBV27; D: .; J: TRBJ1-5; CDR3: CATKGGGYNQPQHF; DNA: TGTGCCACCAAGGGGGGGGGCTACAATCAGCCCCAGCATTTT
size: .; V: TRBV29-1; D: .; J: TRBJ2-5; CDR3: CSVEEDRTRKYF; DNA: TGCAGCGTTGAAGAAGACAGGACCCGAAAGTACTTC
size: .; V: TRBV7-2; D: TRBD1; J: TRBJ1-2; CDR3: CASSLGQGAPDGYTF; DNA: TGTGCCAGCAGCTTAGGACAGGGGGCGCCGGATGGCTACACCTTC
size: .; V: TRBV6-5; D: .; J: TRBJ2-6; CDR3: CASRPSSSGANVLTF; DNA: TGTGCCAGCAGGCCCTCTAGCTCTGGGGCCAACGTCCTGACTTTC
size: .; V: TRBV19; D: .; J: TRBJ1-6; CDR3: CASRIVGGHYNSPLHF; DNA: TGTGCCAGTAGGATTGTTGGGGGACACTATAATTCACCCCTCCACTTT
size: .; V: TRBV7-2; D: .; J: TRBJ1-2; CDR3: CASSLWTDYGYTF; DNA: TGTGCCAGCAGCTTATGGACAGACTATGGCTACACCTTC
size: .; V: TRBV19; D: .; J: TRBJ1-6; CDR3: CASSAPGGFRNSPLHF; DNA: TGTGCCAGTAGTGCCCCCGGCGGTTTTAGGAATTCACCCCTCCACTTT
size: .; V: TRBV5-1; D: .; J: TRBJ1-1; CDR3: CASSLTAEGNTEAFF; DNA: TGCGCCAGCAGCTTGACGGCTGAGGGGAACACTGAAGCTTTCTTT
size: .; V: TRBV6-5; D: .; J: TRBJ2-5; CDR3: CASSSGPWRETQYF; DNA: TGTGCCAGCAGCTCCGGGCCCTGGAGGGAGACCCAGTACTTC
size: .; V: TRBV5-1; D: .; J: TRBJ1-2; CDR3: CASSRSRGQPNYGYTF; DNA: TGCGCCAGCAGCCGGTCCCGCGGACAACCGAACTATGGCTACACCTTC
size: .; V: TRBV4-3; D: TRBD2; J: TRBJ2-4; CDR3: CASSQGSREGIQYF; DNA: TGCGCCAGCAGCCAAGGGTCTAGGGAGGGCATTCAGTACTTC
size: once; V: TRBV3-1/TRBV3-2; D: .; J: TRBJ2-5; CDR3: CASSLGAETQYF; DNA: TGTGCCAGCAGTCTGGGGGCGGAGACCCAGTACTTC
size: .; V: TRBV7-2; D: .; J: TRBJ1-5; CDR3: CASSLQGTGQPQHF; DNA: TGTGCCAGCAGCTTACAGGGTACGGGTCAGCCCCAGCATTTT
size: .; V: TRBV4-2; D: .; J: TRBJ1-1; CDR3: CASSLETDNTEAFF; DNA: TGTGCCAGCAGCCTAGAGACAGATAACACTGAAGCTTTCTTT
size: .; V: TRBV5-1; D: .; J: TRBJ2-3; CDR3: CASSLGGGDTDTQYF; DNA: TGCGCCAGCAGCTTGGGTGGCGGGGACACAGATACGCAGTATTTT
size: .; V: TRBV7-2; D: .; J: TRBJ2-5; CDR3: CASSSVLQETQYF; DNA: TGTGCCAGCAGCTCAGTTCTCCAAGAGACCCAGTACTTC
size: .; V: TRBV7-2; D: TRBD2; J: TRBJ2-7; CDR3: CASSLGVSGNAYEQYF; DNA: TGTGCCAGCAGCTTAGGGGTTAGCGGGAACGCCTACGAGCAGTACTTC
size: .; V: TRBV9; D: .; J: TRBJ2-2; CDR3: CASSDWGVVTNTGELFF; DNA: TGTGCCAGCAGTGACTGGGGGGTGGTGACCAACACCGGGGAGCTGTTTTTT
size: .; V: TRBV5-1; D: TRBD1; J: TRBJ1-1; CDR3: CASSFQGAAGTEAFF; DNA: TGCGCCAGCAGCTTCCAGGGGGCAGCGGGTACTGAAGCTTTCTTT
size: once; V: TRBV11-3; D: .; J: TRBJ2-2; CDR3: CASSRNRNTGELFF; DNA: TGTGCCAGCAGCCGGAACAGGAACACCGGGGAGCTGTTTTTT
size: .; V: TRBV5-1; D: .; J: TRBJ1-6; CDR3: CASSSDGQGLFSPLHF; DNA: TGCGCCAGCAGCTCGGACGGGCAGGGGTTATTTTCACCCCTCCACTTT
size: once; V: TRBV18; D: TRBD2; J: TRBJ2-7; CDR3: CASSPPTSGRRYEQYF; DNA: TGTGCCAGCTCACCCCCGACTAGCGGGAGAAGGTACGAGCAGTACTTC
size: .; V: TRBV7-9; D: .; J: TRBJ1-3; CDR3: CASSLGQPNSGNTIYF; DNA: TGTGCCAGCAGCTTAGGACAGCCTAATTCTGGAAACACCATATATTTT
size: .; V: TRBV19; D: TRBD2; J: TRBJ2-1; CDR3: CASSIETSGRGNEQFF; DNA: TGTGCCAGTAGTATAGAGACTAGCGGGAGAGGCAATGAGCAGTTCTTC
size: .; V: TRBV5-1; D: .; J: TRBJ2-5; CDR3: CASSNPGEETQYF; DNA: TGCGCCAGCAGCAACCCGGGAGAAGAGACCCAGTACTTC
size: .; V: TRBV7-8; D: .; J: TRBJ2-1; CDR3: CASSRRGGNKFF; DNA: TGTGCCAGCAGCCGACGAGGGGGAAACAAGTTCTTC
size: .; V: TRBV7-3; D: TRBD2; J: TRBJ2-3; CDR3: CASSPGRAGRDTQYF; DNA: TGTGCCAGCAGCCCGGGGAGGGCAGGCAGGGATACGCAGTATTTT
size: .; V: TRBV5-6; D: .; J: TRBJ2-6; CDR3: CASSLEQGPDSGANVLTF; DNA: TGTGCCAGCAGCTTGGAGCAGGGGCCCGACTCTGGGGCCAACGTCCTGACTTTC
size: .; V: TRBV5-1; D: TRBD1; J: TRBJ2-1; CDR3: CASSPRDRGHNEQFF; DNA: TGCGCCAGCAGCCCCCGGGACAGGGGACACAATGAGCAGTTCTTC
size: .; V: TRBV7-6; D: .; J: TRBJ1-5; CDR3: CASSLRRTNNQPQHF; DNA: TGTGCCAGCAGTCTCCGGCGGACTAATAATCAGCCCCAGCATTTT
size: .; V: TRBV30; D: TRBD1; J: TRBJ1-2; CDR3: CAWTPQGAGGYTF; DNA: TGTGCCTGGACTCCACAGGGGGCTGGGGGCTACACCTTC
size: .; V: TRBV7-2; D: .; J: TRBJ1-2; CDR3: CASSLGQRSYGYTF; DNA: TGTGCCAGCAGCTTAGGGCAGCGGAGCTATGGCTACACCTTC
size: .; V: TRBV19; D: TRBD1; J: TRBJ2-2; CDR3: CASSPGTGGTGELFF; DNA: TGTGCCAGTAGTCCTGGGACAGGGGGGACCGGGGAGCTGTTTTTT
size: .; V: TRBV5-1; D: .; J: TRBJ2-2; CDR3: CASSLALDEQLFF; DNA: TGCGCCAGCAGCTTGGCCCTAGACGAACAGCTGTTTTTT
size: .; V: TRBV7-2; D: .; J: TRBJ1-1; CDR3: CASSLSGNMNTEAFF; DNA: TGTGCCAGCAGCTTAAGCGGAAACATGAACACTGAAGCTTTCTTT
size: .; V: TRBV5-5; D: TRBD2; J: TRBJ2-3; CDR3: CASSAQTSAGSDTQYF; DNA: TGTGCCAGCAGCGCCCAGACTAGCGCCGGTTCAGATACGCAGTATTTT
size: .; V: TRBV2; D: TRBD2; J: TRBJ2-5; CDR3: CASSQRGGGETQYF; DNA: TGTGCCAGCAGTCAGCGGGGGGGCGGGGAGACCCAGTACTTC
size: .; V: TRBV7-2; D: TRBD1; J: TRBJ1-1; CDR3: CASSVDRGAPEAFF; DNA: TGTGCCAGCAGCGTCGACAGGGGGGCCCCTGAAGCTTTCTTT
size: .; V: TRBV5-1; D: .; J: TRBJ2-2; CDR3: CASSLLTSNTGELFF; DNA: TGCGCCAGCAGCTTGCTCACTTCGAACACCGGGGAGCTGTTTTTT
size: .; V: TRBV3-1/TRBV3-2; D: .; J: TRBJ2-3; CDR3: CASSHGITDTQYF; DNA: TGTGCCAGCAGCCACGGTATAACAGATACGCAGTATTTT
size: .; V: TRBV15; D: .; J: TRBJ2-7; CDR3: CATSRDRGSHYEQYF; DNA: TGTGCCACCAGCAGAGATCGCGGCAGCCACTACGAGCAGTACTTC
size: .; V: TRBV2; D: .; J: TRBJ1-5; CDR3: CASTVAEYQPQHF; DNA: TGTGCCAGCACTGTGGCGGAATATCAGCCCCAGCATTTT
size: .; V: TRBV30; D: .; J: TRBJ2-3; CDR3: CAWRTSPNTDTQYF; DNA: TGTGCCTGGAGAACTAGCCCAAACACAGATACGCAGTATTTT